These 16 T cell receptor beta chains share one sample of origin, sequenced in a study of T cell repertoires in cytomegalovirus infection. Their specific antigens are unknown. TCRdb analysed the reads with MiXCR anew, one entry per CDR3 protein. The sample lists 900,000 to 950,000 distinct CDR3 sequences; 30% to 40% were seen once. This specimen was cultured CD8+ T cells from PBMCs, taken from culture after CMV antigen stimulation. The receptors were sampled from a human donor in good health (CMV status not recorded). Some clones in this sample may be carry-over from other donors' samples.

J is TRBJ2-2 and V is TRBV10-3; TRBD2 agrees at 8 bases. Germline CDR1 is ENHRY and CDR2 is SYGVKD. Losses at the gene ends were 3 bases for V and 4 bases for J; bases not matched to a gene: 4. The CDR3 runs to 15 residues. CDR3 coding DNA: TGTGCCATCAGTGAAGGCGGGGGGATCACCGGGGAGCTGTTTTTT. Its translation: CAISEGGGITGELFF.

The gene calls are TRBV12-3 or TRBV12-4 and TRBJ2-7; D might be TRBD1 or TRBD2, each matching 5 bases. V was shortened by 6 bases and J by 3 bases, with 18 bases between the two germline ends. This CDR3 region has 15 residues. CDR3 DNA: TGTGCCAGCAGCTCTGCACCGGGACCCTACTACGAGCAGTACTTC. This sequence encodes CASSSAPGPYYEQYF.

This chain uses TRBV2 with TRBJ2-3; D remains ambiguous. Germline V CDR1 and CDR2: SNHLY, FYNNEI. The CDR3 totals 13 residues. The V gene lost 0 bases and the J gene lost 4 bases, with 5 bases spanning the gap. For the CDR3, the DNA is TGTGCCAGCAGTGAAGCGGTGCCAGATACGCAGTATTTT. Its protein product is CASSEAVPDTQYF.

This clonotype was found a few times. The CDR3 bases are TGTGCCAGCGACGGGACAGATAACACTGAAGCTTTCTTT. This encodes CASDGTDNTEAFF. V and J are TRBV6-2 or TRBV6-3 and TRBJ1-1, with 7 bases aligning to TRBD1. CDR1 and CDR2 from the germline V gene are MNHEY and SVGEGT. The CDR3 length is 13 residues. V dropped 8 bases and J dropped 2; count of bases not matched to a gene: 5.

The sample holds a few counts of this clonotype. The gene calls are TRBV6-5 and TRBJ1-1, with D unresolved. The length of the CDR3 is 14 residues. CDR1 is MNHEY, CDR2 SVGAGI, per germline. V lost 6 bases and J lost 1, with 12 bases in between. The CDR3: CASRARAANTEAFF. In nucleotides, the CDR3 is TGTGCCAGCAGAGCCCGGGCCGCGAACACTGAAGCTTTCTTT.

V and J are TRBV6-1 and TRBJ1-2; tentative D call: TRBD1 (5 bases). This CDR3 is 15 amino acids long. Germline CDR1 and CDR2: MNHNS and SASEGT. V was shortened by 2 bases and J by 1 base, with 11 bases between the two germline ends. In DNA, the CDR3 is TGTGCCAGCAGTGAATTGGACACTTTTAACTATGGCTACACCTTC. This encodes CASSELDTFNYGYTF.

The genes are TRBV7-8 and TRBJ2-1; D is unresolved. The CDR3 consists of 12 residues. The V gene's germline CDR1 is SGHVS and CDR2 FQNEAQ. V shed 0 bases and J shed 8 bases, with 5 bases lying between them. This CDR3 is CASSLAFDEQFF. CDR3 DNA sequence: TGTGCCAGCAGCTTAGCTTTCGATGAGCAGTTCTTC.

CDR3 bases: TGTGCCATCAGTGAACAGGGGTATTCACCCCTCCACTTT. Protein sequence: CAISEQGYSPLHF. V usage is TRBV10-3 and J usage is TRBJ1-6; 7 nucleotides align to TRBD1. With V trimmed by 3 bases and J by 8 bases, 1 base remained unmatched. Germline lookup yields CDR1 ENHRY and CDR2 SYGVKD. This CDR3 is 13 amino acids long.

The chain combines TRBV9 with TRBJ2-6; no clear D gene. CDR1 and CDR2 from the germline V gene are SGDLS and YYNGEE. The CDR3 loop spans 15 amino acids. Between the trimmed V and J ends, which lost 4 bases and 4 bases, there was a span of 12 bases. CDR3 sequence: CASSSRLLGANVLTF. In DNA, the CDR3 is TGTGCCAGCAGCTCTAGGCTCTTGGGGGCCAACGTCCTGACTTTC.

The genes are TRBV27 and TRBJ2-3; D is undetermined. With 7 bases removed from V and 2 bases from J, the gap between germline ends came to 7 bases. The V gene's germline CDR1 is MNHEY and CDR2 SMNVEV (reference sequence). The CDR3 totals 12 residues. The CDR3 region has the DNA TGTGCCAGCACTGCCGACACAGATACGCAGTATTTT. Translated, it gives CASTADTDTQYF.

This chain uses TRBV27 with TRBJ1-1, with 7 bases lining up with TRBD1. Trimming at V came to 4 bases and at J to 7 bases, leaving 12 bases not matched to a gene. There are 15 residues in the CDR3. Germline CDR1 and CDR2: MNHEY and SMNVEV (reference sequence). The CDR3 coding sequence is TGTGCCAGCAGTTCGGGGGCAGGGGGGCCTAGTGAAGCTTTCTTT. Protein product: CASSSGAGGPSEAFF.

The chain combines TRBV10-3 with TRBJ1-5; possible D gene TRBD1, 5 bases. Germline V gene data show CDR1 as ENHRY and CDR2 as SYGVKD. The CDR3 extends over 16 amino acids. The V end was cut by 3 bases, the J end by 4 bases, with 16 bases between. CDR3 sequence reads: CAISDQAGGWNQPQHF. CDR3 coding DNA: TGTGCCATCAGTGATCAAGCGGGGGGTTGGAATCAGCCCCAGCATTTT.

This clonotype was recorded many times. The J gene is TRBJ1-6, the V gene TRBV7-6; D is unclear. This CDR3 comprises 13 residues. V lost 1 base and J lost 5, with 3 bases in between. Germline CDR1 SGHVS, CDR2 FNYEAQ. The CDR3 spells CASSLDNNSPLHF. The CDR3 nucleotides are TGTGCCAGCAGCTTAGACAATAATTCACCCCTCCACTTT.

The DNA for the CDR3 is TGTGCCAGCAGTGACCCAGGGGAAAAACTGTTTTTT. Residues: CASSDPGEKLFF. This chain links TRBV6-4 with TRBJ1-4, with D maybe TRBD1 (5 bases). Germline CDR1 is MRHNA and CDR2 is SNTAGT. The CDR3 covers 12 residues. V was trimmed by 2 bases and J by 8 bases, leaving 6 bases between them.

In this sample, this clonotype turned up many times. The rearrangement joins TRBV4-1 to TRBJ2-2; 8 bases are shared with TRBD2. Germline CDR1 is MGHRA and CDR2 is YSYEKL. The CDR3 loop spans 15 amino acids. With V trimmed by 4 bases and J by 2 bases, 3 bases remained unmatched. The CDR3 region is CASSLGLDNTGELFF. CDR3 in DNA: TGCGCCAGCAGCCTGGGACTAGATAACACCGGGGAGCTGTTTTTT.

CDR3 sequence: CASSFGGRAKNIQYF. DNA of the CDR3: TGTGCCAGCAGTTTCGGGGGGCGAGCCAAAAACATTCAGTACTTC. The V and J genes are TRBV12-3 or TRBV12-4 and TRBJ2-4; D is possibly TRBD2 (7 bases). V was pared by 3 bases and J by 0 bases, with 9 bases between. This CDR3 is 15 amino acids long.